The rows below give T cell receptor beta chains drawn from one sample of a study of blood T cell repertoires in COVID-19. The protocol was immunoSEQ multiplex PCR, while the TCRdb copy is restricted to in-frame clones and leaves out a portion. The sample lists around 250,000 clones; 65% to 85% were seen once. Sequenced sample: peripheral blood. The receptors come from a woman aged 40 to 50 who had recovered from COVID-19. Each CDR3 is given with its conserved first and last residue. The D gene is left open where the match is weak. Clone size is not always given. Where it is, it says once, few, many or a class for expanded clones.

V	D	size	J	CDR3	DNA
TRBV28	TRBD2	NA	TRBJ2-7	CASSPASGGGSYEQYF	TGTGCCAGCAGTCCCGCCAGTGGCGGGGGGTCGTACGAGCAGTACTTC
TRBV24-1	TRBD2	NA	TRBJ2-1	CATSDFPGTSGEAYNEQFF	TGTGCCACCAGTGATTTCCCTGGGACTAGCGGGGAGGCTTACAATGAGCAGTTCTTC
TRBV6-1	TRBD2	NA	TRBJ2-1	CASSATSGASDNEQFF	TGTGCCAGCAGTGCGACTAGCGGGGCCTCCGACAATGAGCAGTTCTTC
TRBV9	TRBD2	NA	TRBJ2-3	CASSVAGTSGALDTQYF	TGTGCCAGCAGCGTAGCTGGGACTAGCGGGGCTTTAGATACGCAGTATTTT
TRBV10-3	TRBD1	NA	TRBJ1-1	CAIRGDREWTEAFF	TGTGCCATCAGGGGGGACAGGGAGTGGACTGAAGCTTTCTTT
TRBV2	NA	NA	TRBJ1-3	CASSERGNTIYF	TGTGCCAGCAGTGAGAGGGGGAACACCATATATTTT
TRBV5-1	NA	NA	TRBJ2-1	CASSLSKGFGSYNEQFF	TGCGCCAGCAGCTTATCTAAGGGGTTCGGCTCCTACAATGAGCAGTTCTTC
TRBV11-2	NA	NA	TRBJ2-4	CASSPQAAKNIQYF	TGTGCCAGCAGCCCCCAGGCAGCCAAAAACATTCAGTACTTC
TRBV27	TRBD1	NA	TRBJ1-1	CASSPHPGQGNTEAFF	TGTGCCAGCAGTCCCCACCCGGGACAGGGGAACACTGAAGCTTTCTTT
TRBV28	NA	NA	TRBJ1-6	CASSLQGWLERNSPLHF	TGTGCCAGCAGTTTGCAGGGCTGGCTGGAGAGGAATTCACCCCTCCACTTT
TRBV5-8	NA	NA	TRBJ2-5	CASSTRTQKQETQYF	TGTGCCAGCAGTACAAGGACACAGAAACAAGAGACCCAGTACTTC
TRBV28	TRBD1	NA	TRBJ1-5	CASSPQGGRQPQHF	TGTGCCAGCAGTCCCCAGGGGGGCCGGCAGCCCCAGCATTTT
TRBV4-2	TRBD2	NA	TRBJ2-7	CASSQVRGGLDEQYF	TGTGCCAGCAGCCAAGTGCGGGGGGGCCTCGACGAGCAGTACTTC
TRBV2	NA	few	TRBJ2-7	CASSERVYEQYF	TGTGCCAGCAGTGAGAGGGTCTACGAGCAGTACTTC
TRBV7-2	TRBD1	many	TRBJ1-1	CASRRQGMNTEAFF	TGTGCCAGCAGACGACAGGGCATGAACACTGAAGCTTTCTTT
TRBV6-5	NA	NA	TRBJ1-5	CASRREPREGQPQHF	TGTGCCAGCCGCCGGGAACCTAGGGAGGGTCAGCCCCAGCATTTT
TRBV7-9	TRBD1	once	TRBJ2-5	CASSFWTGGEETQYF	TGTGCCAGCAGCTTTTGGACAGGGGGTGAGGAGACCCAGTACTTC
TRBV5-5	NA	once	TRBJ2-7	CASSPTLYYEQYF	TGTGCCAGCAGCCCGACACTTTACTACGAGCAGTACTTC
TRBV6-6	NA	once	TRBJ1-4	CASSPRALNEKLFF	TGTGCCAGCAGTCCCAGGGCCCTTAATGAAAAACTGTTTTTT
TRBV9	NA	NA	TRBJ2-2	CASSVVQGAGELFF	TGTGCCAGCAGCGTAGTTCAGGGTGCCGGGGAGCTGTTTTTT
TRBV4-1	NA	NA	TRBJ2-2	CASSQERNANTGELFF	TGCGCCAGCAGCCAAGAGAGGAATGCGAACACCGGGGAGCTGTTTTTT
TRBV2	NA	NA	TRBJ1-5	CASSARTISNQPQHF	TGTGCCAGCAGTGCCCGGACAATTAGCAATCAGCCCCAGCATTTT
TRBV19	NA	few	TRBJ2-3	CASSISGVADTQYF	TGTGCCAGTAGTATCTCGGGGGTCGCAGATACGCAGTATTTT
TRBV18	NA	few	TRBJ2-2	CASSPAGRSGELFF	TGTGCCAGCTCACCAGCGGGGCGATCCGGGGAGCTGTTTTTT
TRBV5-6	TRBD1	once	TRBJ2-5	CASSNVRTGETQYF	TGTGCCAGCAGCAACGTCAGGACAGGGGAGACCCAGTACTTC